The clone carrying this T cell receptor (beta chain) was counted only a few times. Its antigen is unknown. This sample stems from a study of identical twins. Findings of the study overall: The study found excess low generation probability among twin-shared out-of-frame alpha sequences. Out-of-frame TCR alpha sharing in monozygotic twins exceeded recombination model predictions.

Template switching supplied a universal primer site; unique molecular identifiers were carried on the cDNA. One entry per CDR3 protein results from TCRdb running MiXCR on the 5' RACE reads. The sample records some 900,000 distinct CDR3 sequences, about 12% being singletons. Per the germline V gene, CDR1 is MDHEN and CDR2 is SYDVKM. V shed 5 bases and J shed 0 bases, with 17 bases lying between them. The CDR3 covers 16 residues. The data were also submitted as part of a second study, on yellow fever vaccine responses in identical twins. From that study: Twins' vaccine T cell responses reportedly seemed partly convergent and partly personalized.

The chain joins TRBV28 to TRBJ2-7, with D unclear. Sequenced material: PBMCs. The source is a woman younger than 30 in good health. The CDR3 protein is CASSTPWGRSSYEQYF. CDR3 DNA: TGTGCCAGCAGTACCCCTTGGGGTAGGAGCTCCTACGAGCAGTACTTC.